The 28 T cell receptor beta chains below all came from one sample that was sequenced in a study of shared clonotypes between healthy human individuals. The table came from immunoSEQ multiplex PCR; TCRdb's copy has only in-frame clones and leaves some out. Found here are nearly 1,000,000 clones, 76% of them singletons; the top ten hold about 1.5%. The sample taken for sequencing was memory CD4+ T cells sorted from blood. Subset denoted: CD45RA-negative fraction. The source of these receptors is a man aged 18 to 30 in good health.

This clone was recorded a few times. The chain carries TRBV29-1 and TRBJ2-5, with D unresolved. The germline V and J ends were trimmed by 5 bases and 4 bases, with 11 bases remaining between them. The CDR3 is 12 residues long. Germline CDR1 SQVTM, CDR2 ANQGSEA. The CDR3 coding sequence is TGCAGCGTTAATGGGATATTAGAGACCCAGTACTTC. Amino acids: CSVNGILETQYF. The variable domain in full, with the rest retrieved from reference TRBV29-1 and TRBJ2-5, is SAVISQKPSRDICQRGTSLTIQCQVDSQVTMMFWYRQQPGQSLTLIATANQGSEATYESGFVIDKFPISRPNLTFSTLTVSNMSPEDSSIYLCSVNGILETQYFGPGTRLLVL.

The J gene is TRBJ2-7, the V gene TRBV9; weak D call: TRBD1 (6 bases). Germline CDR1 reads SGDLS; CDR2 reads YYNGEE. V was cut by 0 bases and J by 7 bases, with 11 bases left in between. The CDR3 contains 13 residues. CDR3 sequence reads: CASSVGRGGEQYF. CDR3 DNA: TGTGCCAGCAGCGTAGGCAGGGGTGGGGAGCAGTACTTC.

The genes are TRBV5-1 and TRBJ1-2, with no clear D. Trimming took off 0 bases at V and 4 bases at J, with 10 bases between the two ends. The CDR3 is 14 amino acids. In germline, CDR1 is SGHRS, CDR2 YFSETQ. CDR3 protein: CASSLEPDFYGYTF. The CDR3 nucleotides are TGCGCCAGCAGCTTGGAACCAGACTTCTATGGCTACACCTTC.

The chain links TRBV28 to TRBJ1-2, with D tentatively TRBD1 (5 bases). The germline CDR1 and CDR2 sequences are MDHEN and SYDVKM. Trimming shortened V by 6 bases and J by 4 bases, and 12 bases separated the two germline ends. This CDR3 is built from 13 residues. DNA for the CDR3: TGTGCCAGCAGGCGGGGGGGAGGCTATGGCTACACCTTC. Protein product: CASRRGGGYGYTF.

V and J are TRBV6-5 and TRBJ1-3, with D hard to call. Trimming stripped 0 bases from V and 5 bases from J, with 5 bases between. Germline values: CDR1 MNHEY, CDR2 SVGAGI. This CDR3 has 13 amino acids. CDR3 bases: TGTGCCAGCAGTTACTCCGACAGAAACACCATATATTTT. It encodes CASSYSDRNTIYF.

J is TRBJ1-1 and V is TRBV18, with no clear D. Germline V lookup: CDR1 KGHSH, CDR2 LQKENI. Between the trimmed V and J ends, which lost 4 bases and 0 bases, there was a span of 9 bases. The CDR3 totals 14 residues. CDR3 DNA: TGTGCCAGCTCACTCGGGATCATGAACACTGAAGCTTTCTTT. Protein sequence: CASSLGIMNTEAFF.

The chain uses TRBV2 and TRBJ2-2, with TRBD1 identical over 10 bases. This CDR3 contains 17 residues. CDR1 is SNHLY and CDR2 is FYNNEI in the germline V gene. J was trimmed by 5 bases and V by 5 bases; bases with no gene match: 11. This CDR3 reads CASSQPPGQGGTGELFF. CDR3 nucleotides: TGTGCCAGCAGTCAGCCGCCAGGACAGGGGGGGACCGGGGAGCTGTTTTTT.

This chain joins TRBV7-9 and TRBJ1-1; D is possibly TRBD1 (5 bases). This CDR3 has 14 residues. From germline, CDR1 is SEHNR and CDR2 FQNEAQ (reference sequence). The germline V and J ends were trimmed by 2 bases and 11 bases, with 18 bases remaining between them. CDR3 protein: CASSLLSEGAGAFF. CDR3 sequence (DNA): TGTGCCAGCAGCTTACTATCAGAAGGGGCCGGGGCTTTCTTT.

The rearrangement uses TRBV30 and TRBJ2-1; the D is unclear. Germline V gives CDR1 GTSNPN, CDR2 SVGIG (reference sequence). This CDR3 has 11 amino acids. Trimming cost V 0 bases and J 8 bases, with 5 bases left between them. The CDR3 region is CAWSVAYEQFF. In DNA form, the CDR3 reads TGTGCCTGGAGTGTGGCTTATGAGCAGTTCTTC.

The chain has TRBV1 and TRBJ2-7; TRBD2, the table's D call, was not compared with the DNA. TRBV1 is given as a pseudogene. This CDR3 is built from 18 residues. Written as DNA, the CDR3 is TGCACCAGCAGCCAAGAGACTAGCGGGAGGGCACAGTCCTACGAGCAGTACTTC. This sequence encodes CTSSQETSGRAQSYEQYF.

The rearrangement joins TRBV7-2 to TRBJ2-3; 7 bases are a match to TRBD1. The CDR3 has 13 residues. J gave up 6 bases and V 6 bases, and 6 bases lay outside the gene matches. Germline CDR1 reads SGHTA; CDR2 reads FQGNSA. The CDR3: CASSSQGSDTQYF. The CDR3, as DNA: TGTGCCAGCAGTTCACAGGGGAGTGATACGCAGTATTTT. Together with reference TRBV7-2 and TRBJ2-3, the CDR3 gives the full variable domain: GAGVSQSPSNKVTEKGKDVELRCDPISGHTALYWYRQSLGQGLEFLIYFQGNSAPDKSGLPSDRFSAERTGGSVSTLTIQRTQQEDSAVYLCASSSQGSDTQYFGPGTRLTVL.

In this sample, this clone turned up many times. The chain joins TRBV5-1 to TRBJ2-2, with TRBD1 matching 9 bases. Germline V lookup: CDR1 SGHRS, CDR2 YFSETQ. V lost 4 bases, J lost 2 bases, and 9 bases stayed unmatched. The CDR3 is 17 residues long. The CDR3 DNA follows: TGCGCCAGCAGCCTACCCACAGGGGGCAGTAACACCGGGGAGCTGTTTTTT. It encodes CASSLPTGGSNTGELFF.

This chain connects TRBV2 to TRBJ1-1; D is ambiguous. Looked up from germline, CDR1 is SNHLY and CDR2 is FYNNEI. The CDR3 length is 15 residues. Trimming left V 4 bases short and J 1 base short, with 13 bases between. The CDR3 DNA is TGTGCCAGCAGTGCTCGGCCCGAGGGGAACACTGAAGCTTTCTTT. Translating it yields CASSARPEGNTEAFF. The full variable domain, with the rest looked up from reference TRBV2 and TRBJ1-1, is EPEVTQTPSHQVTQMGQEVILRCVPISNHLYFYWYRQILGQKVEFLVSFYNNEISEKSEIFDDQFSVERPDGSNFTLKIRSTKLEDSAMYFCASSARPEGNTEAFFGQGTRLTVV.

This clone was seen a few times. CDR3 loop: CSVGRGDWDTQYF. Written as DNA, the CDR3 is TGCAGCGTTGGACGGGGGGATTGGGATACGCAGTATTTT. This chain uses TRBV29-1 with TRBJ2-3; 7 bases are shared with TRBD2. The CDR3 runs to 13 residues. The V gene's germline CDR1 is SQVTM and CDR2 ANQGSEA. The J segment lost 6 bases and the V segment lost 4 bases, leaving 7 bases of the junction unmatched.

V usage is TRBV15 and J usage is TRBJ1-1, with a weak D call TRBD1 (5 bases). Germline-derived CDR1 and CDR2 are LNHNV and YYDKDF (reference sequence). The germline V and J ends were trimmed by 1 base and 0 bases, with 12 bases remaining between them. The CDR3 has 16 amino acids. CDR3 sequence reads: CATSRVWGSMNTEAFF. The CDR3 region has the DNA TGTGCCACCAGCAGAGTATGGGGGTCCATGAACACTGAAGCTTTCTTT.

The CDR3 DNA sequence: TGTGCCAGCAGTTATGGGACAGGGGGTCTGGAAAAACTGTTTTTT. This translates into CASSYGTGGLEKLFF. The gene calls are TRBV6-6 and TRBJ1-4; 11 bases fit TRBD1. Germline trimming cut 3 bases from V and 8 bases from J; bases unmatched to any gene: 5. This CDR3 contains 15 residues. Germline CDR1 and CDR2: MNHNY and SVGAGI (reference sequence).

The chain links TRBV4-2 to TRBJ2-3; D is perhaps TRBD1 or TRBD2 (6 bases each). With 7 bases removed from V and 1 base from J, the gap between germline ends came to 12 bases. The CDR3 consists of 14 residues. Per the germline V gene, CDR1 is LGHNA and CDR2 is YNFKEQ. CDR3 DNA sequence: TGTGCCAGCAACGGGGGCCAGGGCACAGATACGCAGTATTTT. This gives the protein CASNGGQGTDTQYF.

In regard to this clone: Additional DNA sequences in this sample encode the identical CDR3. The rearrangement joins TRBV7-2 to TRBJ2-7; TRBD1 matches 7 bases. V shed 5 bases, J shed 2 bases, and the junction held 6 bases outside the gene matches. Germline CDR1 SGHTA, CDR2 FQGNSA. This CDR3 is built from 14 residues. CDR3 DNA sequence: TGTGCCAGCAGCCTGACAGGGCCAGCCTACGAGCAGTACTTC. It translates to CASSLTGPAYEQYF.

The rearrangement links TRBV2 to TRBJ2-1, with 9 bases lining up with TRBD1. V trimming: 3 bases; J trimming: 1 base; junction bases outside the gene matches: 13. In germline, CDR1 is SNHLY, CDR2 FYNNEI. The CDR3 spans 19 residues. CDR3 loop: CASSDGGQGGGWSYNEQFF. CDR3 DNA sequence: TGTGCCAGCAGTGATGGGGGACAGGGTGGAGGATGGTCCTACAATGAGCAGTTCTTC.

The chain recombines TRBV13 with TRBJ1-3, with D maybe TRBD1 (6 bases). The ends were cut back, 3 bases at V and 0 bases at J, with 9 bases in the middle. The CDR3 contains 15 residues. The germline gives CDR1 PRHDT, CDR2 FYEKMQ (reference sequence). CDR3 region: CASSFRGSSGNTIYF. CDR3 nucleotide sequence: TGTGCCAGCAGCTTCAGGGGCAGCTCTGGAAACACCATATATTTT.

The V gene is TRBV7-9, the J gene TRBJ1-6, with D maybe TRBD1 (5 bases). Germline V gene sequence: CDR1 SEHNR, CDR2 FQNEAQ (reference sequence). The length of the CDR3 is 15 residues. V was clipped by 0 bases and J by 5 bases, with 8 bases between them. The CDR3 DNA is TGTGCCAGCAGCTTAGCAGGGGTCGATAATTCACCCCTCCACTTT. Amino acids: CASSLAGVDNSPLHF.

This clone was seen a few times. V gene TRBV5-6 combines with J gene TRBJ2-2; possibly TRBD1 for D (5 bases). Germline V gene data show CDR1 as SGHDT and CDR2 as YYEEEE. The ends were cut back, 3 bases at V and 5 bases at J, with 14 bases in the middle. This CDR3 has 15 amino acids. DNA for the CDR3: TGTGCCAGCAGCTCCGCACTCCCAGGGACCGGGGAGCTGTTTTTT. Translating gives CASSSALPGTGELFF. The whole variable domain, remainder taken from reference TRBV5-6 and TRBJ2-2, is DAGVTQSPTHLIKTRGQQVTLRCSPKSGHDTVSWYQQALGQGPQFIFQYYEEEERQRGNFPDRFSGHQFPNYSSELNVNALLLGDSALYLCASSSALPGTGELFFGEGSRLTVL.

This chain connects TRBV15 to TRBJ2-4, with 7 bases lining up with TRBD1. Germline V CDR1 and CDR2: LNHNV, YYDKDF (reference sequence). This CDR3 comprises 18 residues. V trimming: 3 bases; J trimming: 0 bases; junction bases outside the gene matches: 11. DNA of the CDR3: TGTGCCACCAGCAGCTCTAGGTGGCCAGGGGGAGCCAAAAACATTCAGTACTTC. This sequence encodes CATSSSRWPGGAKNIQYF.

About this clone: This same CDR3 is encoded by further DNA sequences in the sample. This chain joins TRBV5-5 and TRBJ1-1, with D hard to call. The CDR3 length is 14 residues. The V and J ends lost 0 bases and 1 base respectively, with 7 bases between them. Germline V gene sequence: CDR1 SGHKS, CDR2 YYEKEE (reference sequence). CDR3 nucleotide sequence: TGTGCCAGCAGCTTGGCCCCCAAGAACACTGAAGCTTTCTTT. Encoded protein: CASSLAPKNTEAFF.

The chain links TRBV14 to TRBJ2-1, with D possibly being TRBD2 (5 bases). Germline CDR1 is SGHDN and CDR2 is FVKESK. V dropped 3 bases and J dropped 8 bases, with 14 bases sitting between them. This CDR3 contains 14 residues. This chain's CDR3 is CASSQGSIVDEQFF. Written as DNA, the CDR3 is TGTGCCAGCAGCCAGGGGAGTATTGTGGATGAGCAGTTCTTC.

The chain combines TRBV30 with TRBJ1-2, with a tentative D call TRBD1 (5 bases). The germline V gene has CDR1 GTSNPN and CDR2 SVGIG (reference sequence). Trimming stripped 3 bases from V and 4 bases from J, with 12 bases between. CDR3 length: 13 amino acids. The CDR3 nucleotides are TGTGCCTGGAGCCGGGGCCCAGTCTATGGCTACACCTTC. It codes for CAWSRGPVYGYTF.

Details on this clone: This specimen includes other DNA sequences encoding the same CDR3. The chain couples TRBV14 to TRBJ1-6; a weak D match, TRBD1 (6 bases). The V and J ends lost 1 base and 7 bases respectively, with 8 bases between them. CDR3 length: 14 residues. Germline V gene lookup returns CDR1 SGHDN and CDR2 FVKESK. CDR3 protein: CASSQGRGNSPLHF. CDR3 bases: TGTGCCAGCAGCCAAGGCAGGGGAAATTCACCCCTCCACTTT.

This clone has more than one count but fewer than ten. J is TRBJ2-1 and V is TRBV6-5; D remains ambiguous. V lost 8 bases to trimming and J lost 5 bases, with 7 bases between them. Germline V gene data show CDR1 as MNHEY and CDR2 as SVGAGI. This CDR3 has 11 amino acids. The CDR3 here is CASGRNNEQFF. CDR3 nucleotides: TGTGCCAGCGGAAGAAACAATGAGCAGTTCTTC.